The 9 T cell receptor beta chains reported below all come from one sample, sequenced in a study of T cells after yellow fever vaccination. TCRdb redid the calling of the 5' RACE reads with MiXCR, one entry per CDR3 protein. In the table there are some 500,000 distinct CDR3 sequences, 13% of which are singletons. The sequences come from PBMCs, collected on the day of the yellow fever booster vaccination. The receptors were gathered from a man aged 25-45 years who received the YFV17D yellow fever vaccine.

The chain is built from TRBV7-9 and TRBJ1-1; TRBD1 might be the D (5 bases). The germline V gene encodes CDR1 SEHNR and CDR2 FQNEAQ (reference sequence). V lost 5 bases to trimming and J lost 8 bases, with 12 bases between them. CDR3 size: 12 residues. The CDR3 DNA reads TGTGCCAGCAGCGTAAACCGGGACGAAGCTTTCTTT. It is translated as CASSVNRDEAFF.

The chain links TRBV29-1 to TRBJ1-1; 9 bases align to TRBD1. The CDR3 sequence is 14 residues long. Germline values: CDR1 SQVTM, CDR2 ANQGSEA. The V segment lost 5 bases and the J segment 3 bases; nucleotides outside the gene matches: 7. CDR3 bases: TGCAGCGTTCGGGGGACAGGGTTGGACACTGAAGCTTTCTTT. Protein sequence: CSVRGTGLDTEAFF.

The chain is built from TRBV19 and TRBJ2-3; a possible D gene is TRBD2 (5 bases). The CDR3 has 13 residues. Looked up from germline, CDR1 is LNHDA and CDR2 is SQIVND (reference sequence). The V and J ends lost 6 bases and 10 bases respectively, with 17 bases between them. The CDR3 reads CASRIEGVGPQYF. CDR3 nucleotide sequence: TGTGCCAGTAGGATCGAGGGAGTAGGACCGCAGTATTTT. Combining the CDR3 with reference TRBV19 and TRBJ2-3 gives the whole variable domain DGGITQSPKYLFRKEGQNVTLSCEQNLNHDAMYWYRQDPGQGLRLIYYSQIVNDFQKGDIAEGYSVSREKKESFPLTVTSAQKNPTAFYLCASRIEGVGPQYFGPGTRLTVL.

The chain couples TRBV20-1 to TRBJ2-7; D might be TRBD2 (6 bases). The CDR3 loop spans 15 amino acids. Trimming pared 0 bases from V and 2 bases from J, leaving 14 bases between. CDR1 and CDR2 (germline): DFQATT, SNEGSKA (reference sequence). CDR3 nucleotide sequence: TGCAGTGCTAGAGATCAAGAGGGAGGACCCTACGAGCAGTACTTC. Amino acids: CSARDQEGGPYEQYF.

This clonotype appeared a few times. The rearrangement joins TRBV19 to TRBJ2-1; D might be TRBD1 or TRBD2, each matching 5 bases. Deletions cut 5 bases from V and 0 bases from J, with 14 bases between. The CDR3 has 16 amino acids. Germline CDR1 LNHDA, CDR2 SQIVND (reference sequence). CDR3 residues: CASSPWGFSSYNEQFF. The CDR3 nucleotides read TGTGCCAGTAGTCCATGGGGGTTCAGCTCCTACAATGAGCAGTTCTTC.

The rearrangement links TRBV3-1 to TRBJ2-7, with D possibly being TRBD1 (6 bases). V gave up 2 bases and J gave up 9 bases, with 23 bases separating them. CDR1 and CDR2 (germline): LGHDT, YNNKEL (reference sequence). There are 16 residues in the CDR3. The CDR3 protein is CASSQSDRLSVVGQYF. In DNA form, the CDR3 reads TGTGCCAGCAGCCAATCGGACAGATTAAGTGTTGTGGGGCAGTACTTC.

This clonotype appeared a few times. This chain links TRBV10-1 with TRBJ1-4; 7 positions agree with TRBD1. V shed 6 bases, J shed 0 bases, and the junction held 7 bases outside the gene matches. Germline CDR1 and CDR2: WNHNN and SYGVQD (reference sequence). This CDR3 region has 16 residues. CDR3 DNA sequence: TGCGCCAGCAGCGTCGGGACAGTTGCAACTAATGAAAAACTGTTTTTT. Its translation: CASSVGTVATNEKLFF.

The chain joins TRBV19 to TRBJ1-2; D unresolved. The CDR3 extends over 12 amino acids. V lost 3 bases, J lost 8 bases, and 10 bases lay in between. Germline V gives CDR1 LNHDA, CDR2 SQIVND (reference sequence). CDR3 loop: CASSMVTKGYTF. The CDR3 DNA follows: TGTGCCAGTAGTATGGTCACCAAAGGCTACACCTTC.

The chain couples TRBV20-1 to TRBJ1-1; D not resolved. Trimming left V 0 bases short and J 1 base short, with 9 bases between. Germline lookup yields CDR1 DFQATT and CDR2 SNEGSKA (reference sequence). The CDR3 consists of 14 residues. The chain's CDR3 is CSARDAGRNTEAFF. The CDR3 region has the DNA TGCAGTGCTAGAGACGCGGGAAGGAACACTGAAGCTTTCTTT.